The sample holds a few counts of the clone carrying this TCR beta chain. Its specificity is not known. This record comes from a study of T-cell reconstitution after alpha-beta-depleted transplantation in children. Study observations and caveats: Newly produced T cells mostly accounted for T-cell counts and diversity one year post-transplant. Reports say that about two months after transplant, the alpha-beta T cells came out of several hundred graft clones that had expanded.

A TCRbeta library incorporating unique molecular identifiers was prepared. TCRdb reprocessed the PCR reads with MiXCR, giving one entry per CDR3 protein. Of fewer than 1 million distinct CDR3 sequences listed, around 17% were seen once; the top ten hold 5%. Trimming removed 5 bases at V and 0 bases at J, with 13 bases between. This CDR3 has 15 residues. Germline-derived CDR1 and CDR2 are SEHNR and FQNEAQ (reference sequence). The material was PBMCs, mostly from graft donor cells, obtained 360 days after TCRalphabeta/CD19-depleted stem cell transplant. This chain joins TRBV7-9 and TRBJ1-1; a weak D match, TRBD1 (5 bases). The source of this sequence is a male patient younger than 18 who had a stem cell transplant for acute lymphoblastic leukemia, so the T cells may come from the graft donor. As DNA, the CDR3 is TGTGCCAGCAGCCCGACGCAGGGCCTGAACACTGAAGCTTTCTTT. Translating it yields CASSPTQGLNTEAFF.